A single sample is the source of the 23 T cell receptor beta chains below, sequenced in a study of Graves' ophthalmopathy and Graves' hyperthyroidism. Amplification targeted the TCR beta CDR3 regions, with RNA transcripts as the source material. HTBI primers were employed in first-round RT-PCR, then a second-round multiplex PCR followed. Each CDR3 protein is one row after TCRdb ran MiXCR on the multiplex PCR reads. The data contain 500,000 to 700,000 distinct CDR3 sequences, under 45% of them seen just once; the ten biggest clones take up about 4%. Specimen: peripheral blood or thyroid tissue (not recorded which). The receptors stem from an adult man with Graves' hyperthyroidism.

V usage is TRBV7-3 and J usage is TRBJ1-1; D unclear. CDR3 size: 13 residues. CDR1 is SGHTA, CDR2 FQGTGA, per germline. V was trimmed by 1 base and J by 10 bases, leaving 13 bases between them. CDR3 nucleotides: TGTGCCAGCAGCTTAAAAGGAGTGGGGATAGCTTTCTTT. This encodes CASSLKGVGIAFF.

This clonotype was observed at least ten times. Here the CDR3 reads CSASPRGLAGGETQYF. The CDR3 bases are TGCAGTGCTAGCCCGCGTGGACTAGCGGGGGGGGAGACCCAGTACTTC. V is TRBV20-1 and J is TRBJ2-5; 15 bases map to TRBD2. The V and J ends lost 3 bases and 5 bases, in that order; junction bases with no gene match: 7. The germline CDR1 and CDR2 sequences are DFQATT and SNEGSKA (reference sequence). The CDR3 length is 16 residues.

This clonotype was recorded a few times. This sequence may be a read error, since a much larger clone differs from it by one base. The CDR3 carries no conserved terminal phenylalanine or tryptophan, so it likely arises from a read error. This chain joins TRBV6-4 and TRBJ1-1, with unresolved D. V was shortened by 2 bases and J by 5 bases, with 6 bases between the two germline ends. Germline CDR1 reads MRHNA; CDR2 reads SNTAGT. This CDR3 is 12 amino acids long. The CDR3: CASSDEGTEAFL. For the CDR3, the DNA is TGTGCCAGCAGTGACGAGGGTACTGAAGCTTTCCTT.

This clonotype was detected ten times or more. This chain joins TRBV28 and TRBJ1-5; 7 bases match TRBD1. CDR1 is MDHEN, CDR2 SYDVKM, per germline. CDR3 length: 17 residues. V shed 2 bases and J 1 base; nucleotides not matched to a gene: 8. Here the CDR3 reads CASSLTPGQLSNQPQHF. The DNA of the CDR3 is TGTGCCAGCAGTTTAACTCCGGGACAGCTGAGCAATCAGCCCCAGCATTTT.

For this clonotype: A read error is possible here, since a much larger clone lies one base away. CDR3 region: CVSSPTGDPYGYTF. As DNA, the CDR3 is TGTGTCAGCAGCCCGACAGGAGATCCCTATGGCTACACCTTC. This chain uses TRBV4-2 with TRBJ1-2, with D possibly TRBD1 on 6 matching bases. This CDR3 region has 14 residues. Germline CDR1 and CDR2: LGHNA and YNFKEQ.

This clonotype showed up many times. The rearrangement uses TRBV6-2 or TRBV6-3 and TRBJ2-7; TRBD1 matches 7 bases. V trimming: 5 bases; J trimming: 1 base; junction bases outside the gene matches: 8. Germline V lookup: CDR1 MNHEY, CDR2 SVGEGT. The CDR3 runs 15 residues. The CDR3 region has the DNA TGTGCCAGCAGTGAGACAGGGTTGGCGTCCTACGAGCAGTACTTC. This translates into CASSETGLASYEQYF.

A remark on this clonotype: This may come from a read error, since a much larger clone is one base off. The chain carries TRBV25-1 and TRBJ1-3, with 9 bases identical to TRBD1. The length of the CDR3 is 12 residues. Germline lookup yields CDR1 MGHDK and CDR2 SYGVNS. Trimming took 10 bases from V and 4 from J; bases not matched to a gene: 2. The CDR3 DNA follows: TGTGCCAACAGGGGGCCGGGAAACACCATATATTTT. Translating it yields CANRGPGNTIYF.

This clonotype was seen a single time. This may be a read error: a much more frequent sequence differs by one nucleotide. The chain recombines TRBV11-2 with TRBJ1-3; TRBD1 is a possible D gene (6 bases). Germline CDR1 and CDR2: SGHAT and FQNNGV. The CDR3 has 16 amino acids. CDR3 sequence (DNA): TGTGCCAGCGGCTTAAGGCCAGGGGTTACTGGAAACACCATATATTTT. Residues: CASGLRPGVTGNTIYF.

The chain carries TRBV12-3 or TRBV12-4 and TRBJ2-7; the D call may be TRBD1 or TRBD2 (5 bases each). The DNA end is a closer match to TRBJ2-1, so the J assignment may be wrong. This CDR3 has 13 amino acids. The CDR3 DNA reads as TGTGCCAGCAGCGTGGGGGTCTACAATGAGCAGTTCTTC. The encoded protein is CASSVGVYNEQFF.

In DNA, the CDR3 is TGTGCCAGCAGTTACTCGATAGACAGGGGCAACACTGAAGCTTTCTTT. Translation gives CASSYSIDRGNTEAFF. V and J are TRBV6-6 and TRBJ1-1; 8 bases agree with TRBD1. The trim removed 0 bases at V and 2 bases at J, leaving 5 bases unmatched. The germline gives CDR1 MNHNY, CDR2 SVGAGI (reference sequence). The CDR3 totals 16 residues.

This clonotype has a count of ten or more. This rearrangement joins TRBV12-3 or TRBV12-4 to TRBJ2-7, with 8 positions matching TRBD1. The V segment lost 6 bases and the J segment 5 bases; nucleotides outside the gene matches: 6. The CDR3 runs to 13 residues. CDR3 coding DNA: TGTGCCAGCAGCCACGCGGACAGGGACGAGCAGTACTTC. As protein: CASSHADRDEQYF.

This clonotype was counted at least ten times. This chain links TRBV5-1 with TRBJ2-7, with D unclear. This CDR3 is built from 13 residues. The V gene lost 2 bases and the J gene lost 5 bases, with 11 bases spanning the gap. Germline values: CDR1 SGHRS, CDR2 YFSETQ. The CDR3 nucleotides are TGCGCCAGCAGCTTCGTGGCCAGCGACGAGCAGTACTTC. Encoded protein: CASSFVASDEQYF.

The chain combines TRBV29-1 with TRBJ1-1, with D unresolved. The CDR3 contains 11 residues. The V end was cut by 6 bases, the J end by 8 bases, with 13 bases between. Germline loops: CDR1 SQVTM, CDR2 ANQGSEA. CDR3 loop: CSVAGDREAFF. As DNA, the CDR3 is TGCAGCGTCGCGGGAGATCGAGAAGCTTTCTTT. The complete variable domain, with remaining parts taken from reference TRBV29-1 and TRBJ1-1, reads SAVISQKPSRDICQRGTSLTIQCQVDSQVTMMFWYRQQPGQSLTLIATANQGSEATYESGFVIDKFPISRPNLTFSTLTVSNMSPEDSSIYLCSVAGDREAFFGQGTRLTVV.

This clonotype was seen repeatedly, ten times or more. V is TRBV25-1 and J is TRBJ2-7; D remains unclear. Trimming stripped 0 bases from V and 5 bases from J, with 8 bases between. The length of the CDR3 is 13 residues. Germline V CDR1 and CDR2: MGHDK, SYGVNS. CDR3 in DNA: TGTGCCAGCAGTGAATATGGGTTCCACGAGCAGTACTTC. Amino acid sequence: CASSEYGFHEQYF.

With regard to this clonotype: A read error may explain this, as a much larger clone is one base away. CDR3 loop: CASSVGAGVQKTQYF. The CDR3 coding sequence is TGTGCCAGCAGCGTAGGTGCGGGGGTCCAAAAGACCCAGTACTTC. The gene calls are TRBV9 and TRBJ2-5; 7 bases map to TRBD2. From germline, CDR1 is SGDLS and CDR2 YYNGEE. The length of the CDR3 is 15 residues.

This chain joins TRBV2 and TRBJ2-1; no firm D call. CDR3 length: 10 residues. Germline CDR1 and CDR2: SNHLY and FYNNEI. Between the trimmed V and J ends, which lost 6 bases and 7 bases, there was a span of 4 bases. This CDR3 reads CASRRNEQFF. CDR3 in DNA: TGTGCCAGCAGAAGAAATGAGCAGTTCTTC.

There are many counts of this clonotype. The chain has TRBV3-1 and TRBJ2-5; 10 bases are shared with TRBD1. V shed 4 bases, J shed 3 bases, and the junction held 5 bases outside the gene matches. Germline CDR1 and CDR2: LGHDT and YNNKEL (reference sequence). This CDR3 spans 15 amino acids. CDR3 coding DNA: TGTGCCAGCAGCCTACGCGGGACAGGGGAAGAGACCCAGTACTTC. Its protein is CASSLRGTGEETQYF.

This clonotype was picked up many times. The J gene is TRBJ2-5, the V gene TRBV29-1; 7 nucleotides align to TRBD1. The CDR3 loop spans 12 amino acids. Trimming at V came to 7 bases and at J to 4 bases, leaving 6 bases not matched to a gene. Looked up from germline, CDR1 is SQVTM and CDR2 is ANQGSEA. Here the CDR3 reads CSAVTGPETQYF. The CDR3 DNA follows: TGCAGCGCCGTGACAGGGCCAGAGACCCAGTACTTC.

CDR3 residues: CASSKDSTQYF. CDR3 bases: TGTGCCAGTAGTAAGGACAGTACCCAGTACTTC. V gene TRBV7-3 combines with J gene TRBJ2-5; the D gene is possibly TRBD1 (6 bases). This CDR3 region has 11 residues. Trimming took off 9 bases at V and 8 bases at J, with 13 bases between the two ends. CDR1 SGHTA and CDR2 FQGTGA come from the germline V gene.

CDR3: CATSVGQETQYF. The CDR3 region has the DNA TGTGCCACCAGCGTCGGCCAAGAGACCCAGTACTTC. The V call is TRBV15, the J call TRBJ2-5; D is ambiguous. Germline lookup yields CDR1 LNHNV and CDR2 YYDKDF (reference sequence). The V end was cut by 5 bases, the J end by 1 base, with 5 bases between. The CDR3 is 12 amino acids.

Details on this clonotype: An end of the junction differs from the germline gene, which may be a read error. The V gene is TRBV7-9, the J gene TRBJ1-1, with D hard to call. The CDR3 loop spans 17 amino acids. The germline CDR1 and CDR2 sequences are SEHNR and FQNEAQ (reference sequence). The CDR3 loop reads CASSQDPLLWGSTEAFF. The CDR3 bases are TGCGCCAGCAGCCAGGATCCGTTACTTTGGGGTTCGACTGAAGCTTTCTTT.

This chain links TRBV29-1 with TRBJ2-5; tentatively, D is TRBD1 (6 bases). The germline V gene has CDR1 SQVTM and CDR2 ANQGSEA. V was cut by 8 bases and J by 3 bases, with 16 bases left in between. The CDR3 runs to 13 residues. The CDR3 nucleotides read TGCAGCAGTTTTGGACAGAGGGAAGAGACCCAGTACTTC. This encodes CSSFGQREETQYF.

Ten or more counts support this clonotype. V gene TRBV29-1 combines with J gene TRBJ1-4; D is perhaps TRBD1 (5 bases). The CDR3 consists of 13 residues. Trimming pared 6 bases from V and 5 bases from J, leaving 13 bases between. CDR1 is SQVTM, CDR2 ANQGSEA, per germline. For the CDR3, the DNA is TGCAGCGTACTGGGACGGGGAAATGAAAAACTGTTTTTT. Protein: CSVLGRGNEKLFF. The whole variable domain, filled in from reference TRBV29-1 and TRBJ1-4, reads SAVISQKPSRDICQRGTSLTIQCQVDSQVTMMFWYRQQPGQSLTLIATANQGSEATYESGFVIDKFPISRPNLTFSTLTVSNMSPEDSSIYLCSVLGRGNEKLFFGSGTQLSVL.